This TCR beta chain is from a study of vaccination and CD4 T cells after COVID-19. On this clonotype itself: Its antigen is unidentified.

This CDR3 region has 13 residues. The junction had 8 bases not matched to a gene; V was cut back by 6 bases and J by 5 bases. The germline CDR1 and CDR2 sequences are DFQATT and SNEGSKA (reference sequence). Cultured CD4+ T cells had their DNA profiled by the Oncomine TCR Beta short-read assay. TCRdb re-derived calls from the PCR reads in MiXCR, one entry per CDR3 protein. Altogether under 15,000 distinct CDR3 sequences are present, about three fifths being singletons, with the ten largest covering around 10%. Treatment: approximately 9-day PBMC culture with coronavirus spike peptide pools or control peptides (ViraFEST assay).

The chain recombines TRBV20-1 with TRBJ2-5; 8 bases map to TRBD1. This sequence originates from a human donor who had recovered from COVID-19. Here the sequenced sample was CD4+ T cells from blood, cultured in vitro, taken before SARS-CoV-2 vaccination. CDR3 nucleotides: TGCAGTGCCGTCCCGGACAGGGTGGAGACCCAGTACTTC. Its protein product is CSAVPDRVETQYF.